Shown below are 9 T cell receptor beta chains from a single sample sequenced in a study of shared clonotypes between healthy human individuals. Produced via immunoSEQ multiplex PCR; TCRdb's table is partial and in-frame only. Seen here are approximately 2,200,000 clones, 85% to 95% observed once, and the top ten hold approximately 1.7%. The naive CD8 fraction comprised CD45RO-negative cells positively selected for CCR7 and excluded terminally differentiated effector memory CD45RA+ cells. The sequenced material came from naive CD8+ T cells from PBMCs. The receptors originated from a man aged 18-30 years in good health. Some clones in this sample may be carry-over from other donors' samples.

The chain combines TRBV27 with TRBJ2-1; D is unresolved. CDR1 is MNHEY and CDR2 is SMNVEV in the germline V gene (reference sequence). CDR3 size: 14 residues. Trimming left V 2 bases short and J 0 bases short, with 5 bases between. The CDR3 loop reads CASSLHSSYNEQFF. The CDR3 nucleotides read TGTGCCAGCAGTTTACATAGCTCCTACAATGAGCAGTTCTTC.

This sequence joins TRBV28 and TRBJ2-7; D gene ambiguous. Trimming shortened V by 2 bases and J by 2 bases, and 7 bases separated the two germline ends. The CDR3 loop spans 13 amino acids. Germline V CDR1 and CDR2: MDHEN, SYDVKM. In nucleotides, the CDR3 is TGTGCCAGCAGTTTAAGGGTAACCTACGAGCAGTACTTC. Its translation is CASSLRVTYEQYF.

This sequence joins TRBV5-6 and TRBJ2-2; D is possibly TRBD1 (5 bases). V lost 4 bases, J lost 4 bases, and 14 bases lay in between. This CDR3 is 15 amino acids long. The germline V gene encodes CDR1 SGHDT and CDR2 YYEEEE. The CDR3 spells CASSLSGSSTGELFF. Written as DNA, the CDR3 is TGTGCCAGCAGCCTATCAGGGTCGAGCACCGGGGAGCTGTTTTTT.

The rearrangement joins TRBV7-9 to TRBJ2-5; 8 positions match TRBD2. Per germline, CDR1 SEHNR and CDR2 FQNEAQ (reference sequence). Trimming took 5 bases from V and 9 from J; bases not matched to a gene: 8. The CDR3 runs 13 residues. CDR3 DNA: TGTGCCAGCAGCCCAGGACTAGCCAGGGCCCAGTACTTC. This encodes CASSPGLARAQYF.

Notes on this clone: Other DNA variants within this sample encode the same CDR3. The chain links TRBV9 to TRBJ2-5, with D uncertain. The CDR3 runs 13 residues. Germline CDR1 reads SGDLS; CDR2 reads YYNGEE. The ends were cut back, 0 bases at V and 5 bases at J, with 8 bases in the middle. CDR3 protein: CASSVVGGETQYF. The DNA of the CDR3 is TGTGCCAGCAGCGTAGTTGGTGGGGAGACCCAGTACTTC.

The chain carries TRBV6-1 and TRBJ2-3; maybe TRBD2 (6 bases). This CDR3 contains 18 residues. Germline V gives CDR1 MNHNS, CDR2 SASEGT. Trimming cost V 3 bases and J 2 bases, with 21 bases left between them. DNA for the CDR3: TGTGCCAGCAGTGACCCCTCCCGAGGACGGGGGTCCACAGATACGCAGTATTTT. It is translated as CASSDPSRGRGSTDTQYF.

As concerns this clone: The sample has other DNA sequences that encode this CDR3 too. The genes are TRBV27 and TRBJ2-7; D remains unclear. The CDR3 loop spans 13 amino acids. The germline gives CDR1 MNHEY, CDR2 SMNVEV (reference sequence). Trimming removed 2 bases from V and 2 bases from J, with 7 bases in between. The CDR3 DNA reads TGTGCCAGCAGTTTAGGCGAGACCTACGAGCAGTACTTC. It encodes CASSLGETYEQYF.

V is TRBV5-1 and J is TRBJ2-3; D possibly corresponds to TRBD1 (6 bases). V was trimmed by 4 bases and J by 2 bases, leaving 20 bases between them. Germline CDR1 is SGHRS and CDR2 is YFSETQ. The CDR3 has 17 residues. CDR3 nucleotides: TGCGCCAGCAGCGTCAAGGTACAGGGTTTAATCACAGATACGCAGTATTTT. It translates to CASSVKVQGLITDTQYF. The entire variable domain, with the rest obtained from reference TRBV5-1 and TRBJ2-3, is as follows: KAGVTQTPRYLIKTRGQQVTLSCSPISGHRSVSWYQQTPGQGLQFLFEYFSETQRNKGNFPGRFSGRQFSNSRSEMNVSTLELGDSALYLCASSVKVQGLITDTQYFGPGTRLTVL.

The sample holds a few counts of this clone. The rearrangement uses TRBV4-1 and TRBJ1-1; D gene unclear. The CDR3 extends over 18 amino acids. V lost 1 base to trimming and J lost 0 bases, with 18 bases between them. Germline V gives CDR1 MGHRA, CDR2 YSYEKL. CDR3 in DNA: TGCGCCAGCAGCCAAGCCATCGCCGCGACACCTATGAACACTGAAGCTTTCTTT. The encoded protein is CASSQAIAATPMNTEAFF.